This T cell receptor (beta chain) was documented in a study of blood T cells in healthy people across ages. Caucasian individuals from Russia who were healthy and aged 6 to 90 acted as donors. V gave up 4 bases and J gave up 1 base; unmatched junction bases: 5. The CDR3 covers 16 residues. CDR1 and CDR2 (germline): SGHRS, YFSETQ. PCR was performed a second time for roughly 6 to 12 cycles using a sample-barcoded 5' primer and a J-beta primer mix. MiXCR was run by TCRdb on the 5' RACE reads, yielding one entry per CDR3 protein. The table includes about 730,000 distinct CDR3 sequences, roughly 44% detected once. This clonotype was picked up a small number of times.

The clonotype was recovered from a woman in her fifties or sixties in good health. The chain combines TRBV5-1 with TRBJ2-2; 9 nucleotides agree with TRBD1. Sequencing was done on a sample of blood. The CDR3 here is CASSVPGQGNTGELFF. In nucleotides, the CDR3 is TGCGCCAGCAGCGTGCCGGGACAGGGGAACACCGGGGAGCTGTTTTTT.